This is a list of T cell receptor beta chains from one sample in a study of blood T cell repertoires in COVID-19. Only in-frame clones appear in the TCRdb table, and some are missing; sequencing was by immunoSEQ multiplex PCR. The sample holds hundreds of thousands of clones, 80% to 90% seen once. The specimen sequenced was PBMCs or T cells enriched from blood (not recorded which). The receptors shown here come from a man younger than 45 who had recovered from COVID-19. Each CDR3 is given with its conserved first and last residue. The D gene is left open where the match is weak. Some rows have no size entry. The others give once, few or many, or a class for an expanded clone.

>TRBJ2-1|.|TRBD2|TRBV7-2
TGTGCCAGCAGCTTAGCCCCCTTACCGGGGAGGACTAGCGGGAGCCCCGGGAATGAGCAGTTCTTC
CASSLAPLPGRTSGSPGNEQFF
>TRBJ2-1|.|.|TRBV28
TGTGCCAGCAGTCCGATATCCCGGGACATCCTCTCCTACAATGAGCAGTTCTTC
CASSPISRDILSYNEQFF
>TRBJ1-1|once|.|TRBV9
TGTGCCAGCAGCGAGAGGGAGGCTGAAGCTTTCTTT
CASSEREAEAFF
>TRBJ2-5|.|.|TRBV7-8
TGTGCCAGCAGCTTACTCGGTAGGGGGCAAGAGACCCAGTACTTC
CASSLLGRGQETQYF
>TRBJ1-2|.|.|TRBV6-5
TGTGCCAGCAGTTGGAAGGGGAACTATGGCTACACCTTC
CASSWKGNYGYTF
>TRBJ1-4|.|TRBD1|TRBV27
TGTGCCAGCAGTCCGACAGGGGTTGGTAATGAAAAACTGTTTTTT
CASSPTGVGNEKLFF
>TRBJ2-2|.|.|TRBV7-8
TGTGCCAGCAGCCCCTCGGAGCGGAACACCGGGGAGCTGTTTTTT
CASSPSERNTGELFF
>TRBJ2-1|.|TRBD2|TRBV11-1
TGTGCCAGCAGCCGAGGGACTAGCCTTTACAATGAGCAGTTCTTC
CASSRGTSLYNEQFF
>TRBJ1-2|.|.|TRBV3-1/TRBV3-2
TGTGCCAGCAGCCAGAACGACGCGGGGGGCTACACCTTC
CASSQNDAGGYTF
>TRBJ1-5|.|TRBD1|TRBV12-3/TRBV12-4
TGTGCCAGCAGACGACAGGGCTTCGAGGCCCAGCATTTT
CASRRQGFEAQHF
>TRBJ2-7|.|TRBD1|TRBV10-3
TGTGCCATCGGGGTGAGGACAGGCGAGCAGTACTTC
CAIGVRTGEQYF
>TRBJ2-7|.|TRBD2|TRBV5-4
TGTGCCAGCTCCCGGGAGGCCGAGCAGTACTTC
CASSREAEQYF
>TRBJ1-1|.|TRBD1|TRBV7-9
TGTGCCAGCAGCTTAGGTTGGACAGGGGATCGGACTGAAGCTTTCTTT
CASSLGWTGDRTEAFF
>TRBJ2-2|few|.|TRBV29-1
TGCAGCGTTGAACCAAACACCGGGGAGCTGTTTTTT
CSVEPNTGELFF
>TRBJ2-1|.|TRBD2|TRBV30
TGTGCCTGGAGTGGAATAGATCTAGCGGGGAACAATGAGCAGTTCTTC
CAWSGIDLAGNNEQFF
>TRBJ2-7|.|TRBD2|TRBV27
TGTGCCAGCAGTTTTTCGCTAGCGGGAGCACCTTACGAGCAGTACTTC
CASSFSLAGAPYEQYF
>TRBJ2-1|once|TRBD2|TRBV15
TGTGCCACCAGCAGAGATCTGCCTAGCGGAAACAACAATGAGCAGTTCTTC
CATSRDLPSGNNNEQFF
>TRBJ2-2|.|TRBD2|TRBV11-2
TGTGCCAGCAGCGCCCGACTAGCGGGAGATCACGGGGAGCTGTTTTTT
CASSARLAGDHGELFF
>TRBJ1-1|.|.|TRBV4-1
TGCGCCAGCAGCCAAGTTTTGATGTCGGCTGAAGCTTTCTTT
CASSQVLMSAEAFF
>TRBJ1-5|.|TRBD1|TRBV3-1/TRBV3-2
TGTGCCAGCAGCCCCCGGACAGGTTCTCCGCCCCAGCATTTT
CASSPRTGSPPQHF
>TRBJ2-4|.|.|TRBV28
TGTGCCAGCACGCAAGAGTCCAAAAACATTCAGTACTTC
CASTQESKNIQYF
>TRBJ1-1|.|.|TRBV6-2/TRBV6-3
TGTGCCAGCAGTTACGGGGCAGACACTGAAGCTTTCTTT
CASSYGADTEAFF
>TRBJ2-1|.|TRBD2|TRBV5-1
TGCGCCAGCAGCTATGCGGGAGGGCCCTTTCGGGGCAATGAGCAGTTCTTC
CASSYAGGPFRGNEQFF
>TRBJ1-1|.|TRBD1|TRBV28
TGTGCCAGCAGTCCCCGGGACAGATTGAACACTGAAGCTTTCTTT
CASSPRDRLNTEAFF
>TRBJ2-7|.|TRBD2|TRBV10-3
TGTGCCATCAGTGACCCACCTAGCGGGGGATACGAGCAGTACTTC
CAISDPPSGGYEQYF
>TRBJ1-5|.|.|TRBV19
TGTGCCAGTAGAGAGGCGCGCAATCAGCCCCAGCATTTT
CASREARNQPQHF
>TRBJ2-7|once|.|TRBV18
TGTGCCAGCCCGGGGGACAGCCAAGGGACCGAGCAGTACTTC
CASPGDSQGTEQYF
>TRBJ1-6|once|.|TRBV12-5
TGTGCTAGTGGTTCCGAGACAGGTCATAATTCACCCCTCCACTTT
CASGSETGHNSPLHF
>TRBJ2-7|.|.|TRBV5-6
TGTGCCAGCAGTACCGGAGGGGACGCCTACGAGCAGTACTTC
CASSTGGDAYEQYF
>TRBJ2-1|.|TRBD1|TRBV18
TGTGCCAGCTCACCCGGGACAGACTACAATGAGCAGTTCTTC
CASSPGTDYNEQFF
>TRBJ1-4|.|TRBD1|TRBV18
TGTGCCAGCTCACCACTCCGAGGGGGCAAGACTAATGAAAAACTGTTTTTT
CASSPLRGGKTNEKLFF
>TRBJ2-7|once|.|TRBV5-4
TGTGCCAGCAGCCCACGGGATCAAAACACTCGGTACTTC
CASSPRDQNTRYF
>TRBJ1-5|.|TRBD1|TRBV12-3/TRBV12-4
TGTGCCAGCAGTCGGACAGGGGAGCAGCCCCAGCATTTT
CASSRTGEQPQHF
>TRBJ1-2|.|.|TRBV7-2
TGTGCCAGCAGCTTAGATTTTATTCTAGCTAACTATGGCTACACCTTC
CASSLDFILANYGYTF
>TRBJ1-3|.|.|TRBV5-4
TGTGCCAGCAGCCAGTCGACAGGCGCAAACTCTGGAAACACCATATATTTT
CASSQSTGANSGNTIYF
>TRBJ2-7|.|TRBD1|TRBV5-8
TGTGCCAGCAGCTCGGACCGACAGGGGATTGACTACGAGCAGTACTTC
CASSSDRQGIDYEQYF
>TRBJ1-1|.|.|TRBV7-8
TGTGCCAGCAGCCCAACGCAGGGGACGGTGAACACTGAAGCTTTCTTT
CASSPTQGTVNTEAFF
>TRBJ1-4|.|.|TRBV4-1
TGCGCCAGCAGCCAATTACAGGCAACTAATGAAAAACTGTTTTTT
CASSQLQATNEKLFF
>TRBJ1-1|.|TRBD1|TRBV19
TGTGCCAGCCGGGACAGATATGAAGCTTTCTTT
CASRDRYEAFF
>TRBJ2-7|.|TRBD2|TRBV11-2
TGTGCCAGCAGCTTAGGACTAGCGGGAGGGACCTACGAGCAGTACTTC
CASSLGLAGGTYEQYF
>TRBJ2-7|.|.|TRBV11-2
TGTGCCAGCAGCTTGAATTTAGCGGAGGTCTACGAGCAGTACTTC
CASSLNLAEVYEQYF
>TRBJ1-2|.|TRBD1|TRBV5-4
TGTGCCAGCAGCTTGGACAGGGGGTTTGGCTACACCTTC
CASSLDRGFGYTF
>TRBJ1-5|.|.|TRBV28
TGTGCCAGCAGTTTTTGGGGAGGAGGCAATCAGCCCCAGCATTTT
CASSFWGGGNQPQHF
>TRBJ1-5|few|.|TRBV4-2
TGTGCCAGCAGCCAACGGACAGATTATAGCAATCAGCCCCAGCATTTT
CASSQRTDYSNQPQHF
>TRBJ2-5|.|.|TRBV20-1
TGCAGTGCTAGTAACCTGGACTCCGGGGAGACCCAGTACTTC
CSASNLDSGETQYF
>TRBJ2-2|.|.|TRBV27
TGTGCCAGCAGTTTGGGGTGGGACTCCCCCGGGGAGCTGTTTTTT
CASSLGWDSPGELFF
>TRBJ2-1|.|TRBD2|TRBV5-1
TGCGCCAGCAGCTCGGGACTAGAAGGCCACAATGAGCAGTTCTTC
CASSSGLEGHNEQFF
>TRBJ1-4|.|TRBD1|TRBV28
TGTGCCAGCAGACAGGACAGGGGGCTTGAAAAACTGTTTTTT
CASRQDRGLEKLFF
>TRBJ1-1|.|TRBD1|TRBV7-3
TGTGCCAGCAGCTTAACAGGACAGGGTTCTATGAACACTGAAGCTTTCTTT
CASSLTGQGSMNTEAFF
>TRBJ2-1|.|.|TRBV28
TGTGCCAGCAGTTTAGGGCAACCCCTTGAGTTCTTC
CASSLGQPLEFF
>TRBJ1-6|.|.|TRBV10-3
TGTGCCACGCGGGGGAATTCACCCCTCCACTTT
CATRGNSPLHF
>TRBJ2-6|.|.|TRBV5-1
TGCGCCACTTCGGGACTCAGCTCTGGGGCCAACGTCCTGACTTTC
CATSGLSSGANVLTF
>TRBJ2-1|.|.|TRBV24-1
TGTGCCACCAGTGAGGAGGGACCCGACAATGAGCAGTTCTTC
CATSEEGPDNEQFF
>TRBJ1-5|.|.|TRBV27
TGTGCCAGCAGTTTATCGGGAGGGACGCCCCAGCATTTT
CASSLSGGTPQHF
>TRBJ2-1|.|TRBD1|TRBV10-3
TGTGCCACTAGGACAGGAACCGATGAGCAGTTCTTC
CATRTGTDEQFF
>TRBJ2-7|.|TRBD1|TRBV28
TGTGCCAGCACCCTCCCTCTGGGACAGGGGGTGAGGGAGCAGTACTTC
CASTLPLGQGVREQYF
>TRBJ2-2|once|TRBD1|TRBV6-5
TGTGCCAGCAGGGGACAGGGACCTACCGGGGAGCTGTTTTTT
CASRGQGPTGELFF
>TRBJ1-1|.|.|TRBV7-9
TGTGCCAGCAGCTCGACCGGGACACCGAACACTGAAGCTTTCTTT
CASSSTGTPNTEAFF
>TRBJ2-3|.|.|TRBV13
TGTGCCAGCAGCGCCAGGGATACGCAGTATTTT
CASSARDTQYF